This T cell receptor beta chain was captured in a study of response to subunit inactivated influenza vaccine. A remark on this clonotype: Its matching antigen is unknown.

Whole-study results and caveats: Authors suggested each seasonal influenza vaccination recruits few new T cells.

TCRdb re-called the RT-PCR reads with MiXCR, one entry per CDR3 protein. The table has around 710,000 distinct CDR3 sequences, about 14% seen once. The sequencing here drew on PBMCs from blood, taken 14 days before vaccination. The receptor was isolated from a man in his forties or fifties who received an inactivated influenza vaccine.

The CDR3 bases are TGTGCCAGCACCCCAAGCGGGAAGAACTACAATGAGCAGTTCTTC. Protein: CASTPSGKNYNEQFF. The V gene is TRBV7-8, the J gene TRBJ2-1; 7 positions match TRBD2. CDR1 is SGHVS and CDR2 is FQNEAQ in the germline V gene. The junction had 9 bases not matched to a gene; V was cut back by 7 bases and J by 3 bases. The length of the CDR3 is 15 residues.